These 11 T cell receptor beta chains share one sample of origin, sequenced in a study of T cells after yellow fever vaccination. Using its own MiXCR run on the 5' RACE reads, TCRdb lists one record per CDR3 protein. The table shows some 400,000 distinct CDR3 sequences, with more than 5.5% occurring only once. The material was PBMCs, obtained 5 days after the yellow fever booster vaccination. The receptors originated from a young man who received the YFV17D yellow fever vaccine.

This clonotype appeared a few times. The chain recombines TRBV7-2 with TRBJ2-1, with 12 bases identical to TRBD2. The V gene's germline CDR1 is SGHTA and CDR2 FQGNSA. The CDR3 has 15 residues. The V and J ends lost 6 bases and 4 bases, in that order; junction bases with no gene match: 4. CDR3 sequence: CASRLTSGSYNEQFF. CDR3 in DNA: TGTGCCAGCAGACTGACTAGCGGGAGTTACAATGAGCAGTTCTTC.

This clonotype was picked up a small number of times. The gene calls are TRBV19 and TRBJ1-5; D gene unclear. Germline lookup yields CDR1 LNHDA and CDR2 SQIVND (reference sequence). This CDR3 has 14 amino acids. Trimming stripped 3 bases from V and 3 bases from J, with 9 bases between. DNA for the CDR3: TGTGCCAGTAGTATCCCCAATTACAATCAGCCCCAGCATTTT. It encodes CASSIPNYNQPQHF.

This clonotype was counted many times. The V and J genes are TRBV25-1 and TRBJ2-2, with 16 bases aligning to TRBD2. This CDR3 contains 18 residues. V dropped 6 bases and J dropped 5; count of bases not matched to a gene: 9. Germline V lookup: CDR1 MGHDK, CDR2 SYGVNS. The chain's CDR3 is CASRGLAGGPLYTGELFF. CDR3 nucleotides: TGTGCCAGCAGGGGACTAGCGGGAGGGCCGCTGTATACCGGGGAGCTGTTTTTT.

This sequence joins TRBV6-5 and TRBJ1-2; maybe TRBD1 (5 bases). The germline CDR1 and CDR2 sequences are MNHEY and SVGAGI. Deletions cut 8 bases from V and 6 bases from J, with 13 bases between. The CDR3 sequence is 12 residues long. The CDR3 sequence is CASRDVGNGYTF. The CDR3, as DNA: TGTGCCAGCCGGGACGTCGGCAATGGCTACACCTTC.

This clonotype was picked up many times. The chain couples TRBV20-1 to TRBJ1-2, with TRBD1 identical over 8 bases. Germline V gene lookup returns CDR1 DFQATT and CDR2 SNEGSKA (reference sequence). CDR3 length: 13 amino acids. J lost 5 bases, V lost 3 bases, and 5 bases had no gene match. The DNA for the CDR3 is TGCAGTGCTAGTCAGAGACAGGGGTATGGCTACACCTTC. It translates to CSASQRQGYGYTF.

V is TRBV5-1 and J is TRBJ2-1, with 12 nucleotides matching TRBD2. The V gene's germline CDR1 is SGHRS and CDR2 YFSETQ. CDR3 length equals 13 residues. V lost 7 bases and J lost 5; bases outside the gene matches: 1. The CDR3 region has the DNA TGCGCCAGCCTAGCGGGAGGGAACAATGAGCAGTTCTTC. It encodes CASLAGGNNEQFF.

V gene TRBV5-4 combines with J gene TRBJ2-1, with 9 bases aligning to TRBD2. The CDR3 is made up of 17 amino acids. V lost 4 bases to trimming and J lost 0 bases; unmatched junction nucleotides: 8. Per germline, CDR1 SGHNT and CDR2 YYREEE (reference sequence). The CDR3 DNA follows: TGTGCCAGCAGCGGGTCCCTAGCGGGGAGCTCCTACAATGAGCAGTTCTTC. Amino acids: CASSGSLAGSSYNEQFF.

This clonotype has more than one count but fewer than ten. V gene TRBV7-2 combines with J gene TRBJ2-7, with 7 bases matching TRBD2. Germline V gene lookup returns CDR1 SGHTA and CDR2 FQGNSA. The V segment lost 1 base and the J segment 2 bases; nucleotides outside the gene matches: 8. This CDR3 comprises 16 residues. The CDR3 reads CASSLGPAGSTYEQYF. In DNA form, the CDR3 reads TGTGCCAGCAGCTTAGGGCCAGCGGGAAGTACCTACGAGCAGTACTTC.

The table lists this clonotype with many counts. The chain carries TRBV7-2 and TRBJ2-5, with D tentatively TRBD1 (5 bases). Germline CDR1 SGHTA, CDR2 FQGNSA. This CDR3 is 15 amino acids long. V was shortened by 1 base and J by 2 bases, with 11 bases between the two germline ends. CDR3 coding DNA: TGTGCCAGCAGCTTAGGCAGGGTGGAACAAGAGACCCAGTACTTC. Its protein product is CASSLGRVEQETQYF.

This rearrangement joins TRBV27 to TRBJ2-3; TRBD2 agrees at 10 bases. Germline values: CDR1 MNHEY, CDR2 SMNVEV (reference sequence). The CDR3 runs 15 residues. V gave up 6 bases and J gave up 4 bases; unmatched junction bases: 7. The chain's CDR3 is CASRASGSSADTQYF. CDR3 nucleotide sequence: TGTGCCAGCAGGGCTAGCGGGAGTTCGGCAGATACGCAGTATTTT.

This clonotype showed up just a few times. This chain joins TRBV6-5 and TRBJ2-5; no clear D. The CDR3 totals 14 residues. Germline V CDR1 and CDR2: MNHEY, SVGAGI. Trimming removed 0 bases from V and 5 bases from J, with 10 bases in between. DNA for the CDR3: TGTGCCAGCAGTTACTCCCCGAAGACGGAGACCCAGTACTTC. This gives the protein CASSYSPKTETQYF.